This T cell receptor beta chain is from a study of OX40 agonist ivuxolimab in advanced cancers. Some background on the complete study: Ivuxolimab was a fully human IgG2 agonistic monoclonal antibody targeting the costimulatory receptor OX40 (CD134). Intravenous ivuxolimab was administered to patients every 2 weeks at six dose levels: 0.01, 0.1, 0.3, 1.5, 3 and 10 mg/kg. Of the roughly 50 dose-escalation patients, hepatocellular carcinoma was present in about 19, melanoma in approximately 15, renal cell carcinoma in 9 and head and neck cancer in 9. In the dose-escalation cohort, more than 80% of patients were male, and the mean age was around 65 years with a range of roughly 20 to 80. Patients were allowed to have had prior anti-PD-1, anti-PD-L1 or anti-CTLA-4 therapy, and around 41% of the dose-escalation patients had previously received checkpoint inhibitors. Three dose-escalation patients achieved partial responses, one with hepatocellular carcinoma and two with cutaneous melanoma. The purpose of peripheral TCRbeta sequencing was to test whether ivuxolimab changed TCR sequence diversity and led to clonal T-cell expansion. The paper reports the monotherapy dose-escalation portion (N ≈ 52 patients) of the phase I ivuxolimab trial.

Study-wide conclusions, independent of this receptor: The antigen specificity of the clonally expanded peripheral T cells was not determined. At doses from 0.1 to 3.0 mg/kg, clonal expansion was seen in both CD4+ and CD8+ blood T cells between baseline and week 6. Low levels of normalized T-cell clonal expansion were also seen in some patients who did not respond. After ivuxolimab, expanded clones were on average more numerous among CD8+ T cells than among CD4+ T cells. In the 0.1-3.0 mg/kg groups, partial responders had among the lowest normalized peripheral clonal expansion, particularly in CD8+ T cells.

Notes on this clone: Its antigen target is currently unknown. Nothing much larger sits one base from this clone, and base qualities are not available.

The germline V gene (reference sequence) gives CDR1 as LNHDA and CDR2 as SQIVND. Cut back by 7 bases and 8 bases, the V and J ends lie 14 bases apart. The CDR3, cysteine through phenylalanine, is 12 amino acids long. CDR3 DNA is the only sequence kept; it has 36 bases, read in frame from the first base. Patients with autoimmune disease history or receiving systemic immunosuppression were excluded from the trial. Peripheral blood for TCR sequencing was drawn from every dose cohort at baseline, at cycle 4 day 1 and at cycle 7 day 1. Samples were obtained from an open-label, multicenter, first-in-human phase I dose-escalation trial of ivuxolimab. The trial enrolled adults with locally advanced or metastatic head and neck squamous cell, hepatocellular, melanoma or renal cell carcinoma. Before TCR sequencing, CD4+ T cells and CD8+ T cells from peripheral blood were sorted into separate populations. Genomic DNA was extracted from sorted cells for sequencing of the TCRbeta CDR3 region. TCRbeta CDR3 regions were sequenced using the immunoSEQ Assay. The table comes from immuneACCESS by way of TCRdb, which keeps in-frame sequences with V and J called. Part of the clones is missing from these tables; in studies checked, under half for an unresolved V gene and the rest for unknown reasons. Present in this sample are over 20,000 clones, about 88% of which were seen just once. The top ten clones comprise about 23% of the sample.

The sequencing here drew on CD4+ or CD8+ T cells sorted from blood, taken in a trial of the OX40 agonist ivuxolimab. This sequence uses TRBV19 and TRBJ1-2; tentative D gene TRBD1, with 6 bases matching. The receptor comes from an adult with an advanced solid tumor such as melanoma, head and neck, liver or kidney cancer. The DNA reads as follows: TGTGCCAGTATCACCGGGACAACGGGCTACACCTTC. This yields the protein CASITGTTGYTF.